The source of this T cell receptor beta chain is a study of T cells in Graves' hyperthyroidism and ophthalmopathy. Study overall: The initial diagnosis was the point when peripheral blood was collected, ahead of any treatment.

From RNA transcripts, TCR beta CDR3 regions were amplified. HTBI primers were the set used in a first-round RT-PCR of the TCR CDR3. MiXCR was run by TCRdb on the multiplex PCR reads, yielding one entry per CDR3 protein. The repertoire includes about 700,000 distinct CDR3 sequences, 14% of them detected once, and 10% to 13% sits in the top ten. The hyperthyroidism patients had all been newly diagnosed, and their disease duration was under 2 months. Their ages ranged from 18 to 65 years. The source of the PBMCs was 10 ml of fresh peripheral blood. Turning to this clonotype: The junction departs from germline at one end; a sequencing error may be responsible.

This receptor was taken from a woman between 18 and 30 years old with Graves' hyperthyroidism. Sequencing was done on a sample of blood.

DNA of the CDR3: TGCAGTGCTTTACAAAACACTGAAGCCTTCTTT. It specifies CSALQNTEAFF. The V and J genes are TRBV20-1 and TRBJ1-1; no clear D gene. Germline V gives CDR1 DFQATT, CDR2 SNEGSKA (reference sequence). CDR3 length equals 11 residues.